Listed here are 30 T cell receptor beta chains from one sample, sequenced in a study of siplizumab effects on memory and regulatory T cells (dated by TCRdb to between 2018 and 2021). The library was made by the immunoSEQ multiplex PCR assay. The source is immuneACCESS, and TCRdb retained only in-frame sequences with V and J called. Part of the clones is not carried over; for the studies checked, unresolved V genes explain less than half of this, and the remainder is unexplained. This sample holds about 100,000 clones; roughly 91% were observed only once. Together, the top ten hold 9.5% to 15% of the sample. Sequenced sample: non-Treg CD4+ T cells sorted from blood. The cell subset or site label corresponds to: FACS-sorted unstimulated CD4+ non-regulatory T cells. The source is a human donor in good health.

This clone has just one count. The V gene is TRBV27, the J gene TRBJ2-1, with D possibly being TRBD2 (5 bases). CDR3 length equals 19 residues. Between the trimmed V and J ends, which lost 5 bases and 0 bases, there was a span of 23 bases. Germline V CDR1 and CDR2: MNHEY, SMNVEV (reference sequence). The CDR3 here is CASSPDLTRGLSSYNEQFF. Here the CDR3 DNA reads TGTGCCAGCAGTCCGGACTTGACACGGGGTTTAAGCTCCTACAATGAGCAGTTCTTC.

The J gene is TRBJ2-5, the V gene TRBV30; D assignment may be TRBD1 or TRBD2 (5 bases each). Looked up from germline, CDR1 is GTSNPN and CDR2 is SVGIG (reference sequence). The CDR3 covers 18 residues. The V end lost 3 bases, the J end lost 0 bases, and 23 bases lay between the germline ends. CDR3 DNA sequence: TGTGCCTGGAGCACCCCCAGGGTAGCGCGAAGGTACCAAGAGACCCAGTACTTC. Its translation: CAWSTPRVARRYQETQYF.

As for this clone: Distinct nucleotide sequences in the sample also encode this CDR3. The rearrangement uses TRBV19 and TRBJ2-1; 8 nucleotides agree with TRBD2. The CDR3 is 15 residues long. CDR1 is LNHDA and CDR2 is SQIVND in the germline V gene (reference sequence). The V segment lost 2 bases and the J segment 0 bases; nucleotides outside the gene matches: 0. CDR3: CASSISGSSYNEQFF. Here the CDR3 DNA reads TGTGCCAGTAGTATAAGCGGGAGCTCCTACAATGAGCAGTTCTTC.

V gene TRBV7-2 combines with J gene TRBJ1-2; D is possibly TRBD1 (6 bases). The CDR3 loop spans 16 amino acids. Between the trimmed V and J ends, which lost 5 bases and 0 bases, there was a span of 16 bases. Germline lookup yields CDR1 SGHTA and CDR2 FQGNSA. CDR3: CASSPTGPTTNYGYTF. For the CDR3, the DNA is TGTGCCAGCAGCCCCACAGGGCCCACGACTAACTATGGCTACACCTTC.

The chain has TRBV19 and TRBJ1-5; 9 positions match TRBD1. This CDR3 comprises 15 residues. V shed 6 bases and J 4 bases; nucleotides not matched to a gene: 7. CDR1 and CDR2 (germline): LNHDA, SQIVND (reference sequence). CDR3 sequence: CASRDRGGGNQPQHF. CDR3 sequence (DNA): TGTGCCAGTAGGGACAGGGGCGGAGGGAATCAGCCCCAGCATTTT.

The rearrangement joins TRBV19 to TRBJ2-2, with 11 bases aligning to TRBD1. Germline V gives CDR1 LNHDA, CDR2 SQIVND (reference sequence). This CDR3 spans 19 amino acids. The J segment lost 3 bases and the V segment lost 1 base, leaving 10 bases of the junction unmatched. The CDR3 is CASSIGTGQGARDTGELFF. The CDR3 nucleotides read TGTGCCAGTAGTATAGGTACAGGACAGGGGGCGCGGGACACCGGGGAGCTGTTTTTT.

The CDR3 DNA follows: TGTGCCAGCAGGGGGACAGCCTCGGGGCCCCAGCATTTT. This sequence encodes CASRGTASGPQHF. The chain recombines TRBV2 with TRBJ1-5; 7 bases are a match to TRBD1. V trimming: 6 bases; J trimming: 9 bases; junction bases outside the gene matches: 8. Per germline, CDR1 SNHLY and CDR2 FYNNEI. This CDR3 contains 13 residues.

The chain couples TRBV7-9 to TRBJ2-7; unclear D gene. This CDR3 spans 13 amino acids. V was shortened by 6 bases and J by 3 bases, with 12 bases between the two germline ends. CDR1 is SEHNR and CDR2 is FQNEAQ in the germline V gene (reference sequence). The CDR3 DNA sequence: TGTGCCAGCAGTAAAGTTTTGGGCTACGAGCAGTACTTC. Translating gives CASSKVLGYEQYF.

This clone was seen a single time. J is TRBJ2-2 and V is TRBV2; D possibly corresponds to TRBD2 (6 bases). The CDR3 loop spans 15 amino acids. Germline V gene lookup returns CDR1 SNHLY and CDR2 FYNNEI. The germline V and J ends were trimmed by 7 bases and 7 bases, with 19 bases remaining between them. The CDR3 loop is CASTHRHSGGGELFF. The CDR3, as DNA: TGTGCCAGCACTCACAGGCATAGCGGAGGCGGGGAGCTGTTTTTT.

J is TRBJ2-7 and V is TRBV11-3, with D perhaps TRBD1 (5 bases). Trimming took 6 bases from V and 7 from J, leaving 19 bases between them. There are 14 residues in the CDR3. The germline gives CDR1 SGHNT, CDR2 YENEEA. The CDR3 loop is CASSLIQDKGEQYF. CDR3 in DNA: TGTGCCAGCAGTCTCATCCAGGACAAGGGAGAGCAGTACTTC.

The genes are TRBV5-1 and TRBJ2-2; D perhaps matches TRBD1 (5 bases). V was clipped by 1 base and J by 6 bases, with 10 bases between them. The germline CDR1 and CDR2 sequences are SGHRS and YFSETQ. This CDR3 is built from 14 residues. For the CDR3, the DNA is TGCGCCAGCAGCTTGAGTTTAGGGGCCGGGGAGCTGTTTTTT. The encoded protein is CASSLSLGAGELFF.

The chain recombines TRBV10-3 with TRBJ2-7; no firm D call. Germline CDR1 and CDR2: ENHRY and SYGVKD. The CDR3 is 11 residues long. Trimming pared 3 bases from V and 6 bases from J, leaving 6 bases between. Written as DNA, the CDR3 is TGTGCCATCAGTGAAAATCTCGAGCAGTACTTC. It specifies CAISENLEQYF.

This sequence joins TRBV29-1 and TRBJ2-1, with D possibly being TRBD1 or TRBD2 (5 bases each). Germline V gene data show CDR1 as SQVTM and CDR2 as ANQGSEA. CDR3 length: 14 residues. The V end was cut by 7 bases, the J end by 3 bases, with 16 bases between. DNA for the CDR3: TGCAGCGGCCGAGGGCAGGGAAGCTACAATGAGCAGTTCTTC. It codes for CSGRGQGSYNEQFF.

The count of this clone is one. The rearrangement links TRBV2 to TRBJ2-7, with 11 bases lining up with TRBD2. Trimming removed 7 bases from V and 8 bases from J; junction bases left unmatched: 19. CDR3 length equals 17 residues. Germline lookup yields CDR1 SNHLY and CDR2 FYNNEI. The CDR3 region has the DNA TGTGCCAGCACAAGTGAGGTCCCCACTAGCGGGAGACGTAAGCAGTACTTC. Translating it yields CASTSEVPTSGRRKQYF.

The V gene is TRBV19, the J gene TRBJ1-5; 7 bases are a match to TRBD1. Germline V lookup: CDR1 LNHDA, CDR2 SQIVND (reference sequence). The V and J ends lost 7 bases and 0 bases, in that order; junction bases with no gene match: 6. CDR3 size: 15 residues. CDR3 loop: CASKAGGNSNQPQHF. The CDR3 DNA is TGTGCCAGTAAGGCAGGGGGAAATAGCAATCAGCCCCAGCATTTT.

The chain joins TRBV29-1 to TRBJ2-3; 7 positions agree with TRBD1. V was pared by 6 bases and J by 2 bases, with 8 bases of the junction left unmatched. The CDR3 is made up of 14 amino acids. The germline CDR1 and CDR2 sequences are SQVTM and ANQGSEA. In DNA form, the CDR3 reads TGCAGCGTAAGGACAGGACTTAACACAGATACGCAGTATTTT. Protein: CSVRTGLNTDTQYF.

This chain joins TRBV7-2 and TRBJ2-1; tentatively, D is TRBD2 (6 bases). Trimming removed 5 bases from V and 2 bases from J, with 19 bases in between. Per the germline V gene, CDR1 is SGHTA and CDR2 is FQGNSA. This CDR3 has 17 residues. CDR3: CASSVYLVAAPYNEQFF. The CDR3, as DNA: TGTGCCAGCAGCGTATATCTTGTAGCGGCTCCCTACAATGAGCAGTTCTTC.

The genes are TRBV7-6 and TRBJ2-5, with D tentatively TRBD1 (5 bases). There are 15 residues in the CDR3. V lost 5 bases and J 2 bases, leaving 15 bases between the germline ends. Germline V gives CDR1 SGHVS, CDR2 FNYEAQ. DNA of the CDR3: TGTGCCAGCAGCCAGGGCGGAAGAACACAAGAGACCCAGTACTTC. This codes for CASSQGGRTQETQYF.

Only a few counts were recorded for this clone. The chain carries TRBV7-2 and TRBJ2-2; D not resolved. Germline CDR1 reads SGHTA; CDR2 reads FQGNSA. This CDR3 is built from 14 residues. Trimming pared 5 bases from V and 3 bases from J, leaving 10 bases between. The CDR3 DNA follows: TGTGCCAGCAGCCCTCAGCCTGACACCGGGGAGCTGTTTTTT. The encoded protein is CASSPQPDTGELFF.

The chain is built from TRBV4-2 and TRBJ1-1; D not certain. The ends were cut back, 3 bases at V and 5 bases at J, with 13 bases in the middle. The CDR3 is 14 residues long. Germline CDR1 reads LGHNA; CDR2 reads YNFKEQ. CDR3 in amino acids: CASSHGSRGTEAFF. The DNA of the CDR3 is TGTGCCAGCAGCCATGGCTCGCGAGGGACTGAAGCTTTCTTT.

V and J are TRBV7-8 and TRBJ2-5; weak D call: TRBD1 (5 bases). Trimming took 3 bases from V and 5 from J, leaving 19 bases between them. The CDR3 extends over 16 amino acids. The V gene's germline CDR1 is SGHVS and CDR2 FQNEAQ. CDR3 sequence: CASSFRRVGLGETQYF. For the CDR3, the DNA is TGTGCCAGCAGCTTCCGCAGGGTGGGATTGGGGGAGACCCAGTACTTC. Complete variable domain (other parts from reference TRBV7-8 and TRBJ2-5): GAGVSQSPRYKVAKRGQDVALRCDPISGHVSLFWYQQALGQGPEFLTYFQNEAQLDKSGLPSDRFFAERPEGSVSTLKIQRTQQEDSAVYLCASSFRRVGLGETQYFGPGTRLLVL.

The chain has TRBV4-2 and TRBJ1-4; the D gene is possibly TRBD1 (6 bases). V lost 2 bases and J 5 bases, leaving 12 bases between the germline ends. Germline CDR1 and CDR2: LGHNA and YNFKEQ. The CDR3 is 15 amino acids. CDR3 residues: CASSQTDRDNEKLFF. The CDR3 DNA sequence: TGTGCCAGCAGCCAAACGGACAGAGACAATGAAAAACTGTTTTTT.

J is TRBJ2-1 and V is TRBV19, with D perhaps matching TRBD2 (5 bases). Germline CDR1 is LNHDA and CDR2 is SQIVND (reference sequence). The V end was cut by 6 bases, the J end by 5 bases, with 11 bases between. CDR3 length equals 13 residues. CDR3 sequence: CASRDDGNNEQFF. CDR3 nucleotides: TGTGCCAGTAGAGATGACGGGAACAATGAGCAGTTCTTC.

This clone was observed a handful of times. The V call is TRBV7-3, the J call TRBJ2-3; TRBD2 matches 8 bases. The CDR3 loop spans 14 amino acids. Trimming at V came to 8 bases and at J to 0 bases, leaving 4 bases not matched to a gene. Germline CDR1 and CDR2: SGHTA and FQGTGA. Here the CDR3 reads CASRLALSTDTQYF. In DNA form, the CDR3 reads TGTGCCAGCCGACTAGCGCTAAGCACAGATACGCAGTATTTT.

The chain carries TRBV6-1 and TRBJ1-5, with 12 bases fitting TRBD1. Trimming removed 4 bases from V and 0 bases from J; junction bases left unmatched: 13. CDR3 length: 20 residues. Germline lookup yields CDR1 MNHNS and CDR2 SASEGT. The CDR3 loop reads CASSASPGTGGMVSNQPQHF. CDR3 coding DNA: TGTGCCAGCAGTGCAAGTCCCGGGACAGGGGGCATGGTTAGCAATCAGCCCCAGCATTTT.

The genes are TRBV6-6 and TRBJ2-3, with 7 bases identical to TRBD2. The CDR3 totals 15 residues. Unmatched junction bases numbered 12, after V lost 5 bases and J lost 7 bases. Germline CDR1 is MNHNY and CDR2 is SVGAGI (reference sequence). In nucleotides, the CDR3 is TGTGCCAGCAGTGGGGGGAGGGATCGGAGCTATACGCAGTATTTT. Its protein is CASSGGRDRSYTQYF.

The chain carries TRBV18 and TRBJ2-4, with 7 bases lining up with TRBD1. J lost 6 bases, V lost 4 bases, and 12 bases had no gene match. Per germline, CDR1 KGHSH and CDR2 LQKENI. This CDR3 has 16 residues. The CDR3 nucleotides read TGTGCCAGCTCACGAGGTGGAACAGGGGCGGCAAACATTCAGTACTTC. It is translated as CASSRGGTGAANIQYF.

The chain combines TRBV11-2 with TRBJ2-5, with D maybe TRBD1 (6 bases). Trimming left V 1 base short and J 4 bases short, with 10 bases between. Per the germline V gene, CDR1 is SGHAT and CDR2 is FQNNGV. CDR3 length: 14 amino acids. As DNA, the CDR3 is TGTGCCAGCAGCTTAGCCAAGGGGGTAGAGACCCAGTACTTC. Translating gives CASSLAKGVETQYF.

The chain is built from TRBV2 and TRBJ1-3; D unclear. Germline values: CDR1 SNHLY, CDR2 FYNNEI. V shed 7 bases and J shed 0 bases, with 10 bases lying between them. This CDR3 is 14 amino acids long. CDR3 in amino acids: CASTEGNSGNTIYF. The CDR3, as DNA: TGTGCCAGCACCGAAGGTAACTCTGGAAACACCATATATTTT.

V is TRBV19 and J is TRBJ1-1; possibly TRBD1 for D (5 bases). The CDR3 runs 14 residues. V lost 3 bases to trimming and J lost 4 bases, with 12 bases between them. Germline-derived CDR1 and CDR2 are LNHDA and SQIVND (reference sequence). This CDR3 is CASSMGARATEAFF. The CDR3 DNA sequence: TGTGCCAGTAGTATGGGAGCCAGGGCCACTGAAGCTTTCTTT.